These T cell receptor beta chains were read from a single sample in a study of T cells in localized non-small cell lung cancer. Libraries were prepared by immunoSEQ multiplex PCR; TCRdb keeps only in-frame clonotypes and omits some of them. Here the sample spans some 1,500 clones, 33% being singletons. The sequencing used lung tumor tissue, collected before any cancer treatment. Receptor source: a man aged 40-75 years with stage II lung adenocarcinoma. Both conserved end residues are part of each CDR3. D genes are given only for firm matches.

TRBV11-3,TRBJ2-7,NA,CASSPLGDRTYEQYF
TRBV9,TRBJ2-1,NA,CASTPNTYSYNEQFF
TRBV2,TRBJ2-5,NA,CASRENGRETQYF
TRBV18,TRBJ1-1,NA,CASSGGVGTEAFF
TRBV11-3,TRBJ2-1,TRBD2,CASSTTSGTSNEQFF
TRBV9,TRBJ2-2,NA,CASSVRRGGELFF
TRBV1,TRBJ2-7,NA,CASSQGYGDEQYF
TRBV18,TRBJ2-6,TRBD1,CASLRQGVSPSGANVLTF
TRBV30,TRBJ1-5,NA,CAWSRRLLEAQHF
TRBV15,TRBJ2-3,NA,CATSGFPTRAPDTQYF
TRBV2,TRBJ2-3,TRBD2,CASSEMAGATDTQYF
TRBV12-5,TRBJ1-1,NA,CASGPDLNTEAFF
TRBV6-8,TRBJ1-5,TRBD1,CASSLQGFDQPQHF
TRBV6-8,TRBJ1-3,NA,CASRKDSSSGNTIYF
TRBV18,TRBJ1-4,NA,CASSATATNEKLFF